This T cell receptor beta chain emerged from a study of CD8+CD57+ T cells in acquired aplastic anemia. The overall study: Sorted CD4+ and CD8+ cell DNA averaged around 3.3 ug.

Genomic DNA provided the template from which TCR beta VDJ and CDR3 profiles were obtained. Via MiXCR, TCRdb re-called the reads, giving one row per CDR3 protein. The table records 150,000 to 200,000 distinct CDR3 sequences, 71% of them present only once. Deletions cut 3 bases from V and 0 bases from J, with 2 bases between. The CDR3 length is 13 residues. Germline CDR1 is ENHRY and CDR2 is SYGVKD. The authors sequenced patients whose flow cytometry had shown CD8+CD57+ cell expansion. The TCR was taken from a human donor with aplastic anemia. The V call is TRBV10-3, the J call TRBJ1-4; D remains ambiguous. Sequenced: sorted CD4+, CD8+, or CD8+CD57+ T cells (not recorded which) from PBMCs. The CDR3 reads CAISEATNEKLFF. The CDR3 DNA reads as TGTGCCATCAGTGAAGCAACTAATGAAAAACTGTTTTTT.